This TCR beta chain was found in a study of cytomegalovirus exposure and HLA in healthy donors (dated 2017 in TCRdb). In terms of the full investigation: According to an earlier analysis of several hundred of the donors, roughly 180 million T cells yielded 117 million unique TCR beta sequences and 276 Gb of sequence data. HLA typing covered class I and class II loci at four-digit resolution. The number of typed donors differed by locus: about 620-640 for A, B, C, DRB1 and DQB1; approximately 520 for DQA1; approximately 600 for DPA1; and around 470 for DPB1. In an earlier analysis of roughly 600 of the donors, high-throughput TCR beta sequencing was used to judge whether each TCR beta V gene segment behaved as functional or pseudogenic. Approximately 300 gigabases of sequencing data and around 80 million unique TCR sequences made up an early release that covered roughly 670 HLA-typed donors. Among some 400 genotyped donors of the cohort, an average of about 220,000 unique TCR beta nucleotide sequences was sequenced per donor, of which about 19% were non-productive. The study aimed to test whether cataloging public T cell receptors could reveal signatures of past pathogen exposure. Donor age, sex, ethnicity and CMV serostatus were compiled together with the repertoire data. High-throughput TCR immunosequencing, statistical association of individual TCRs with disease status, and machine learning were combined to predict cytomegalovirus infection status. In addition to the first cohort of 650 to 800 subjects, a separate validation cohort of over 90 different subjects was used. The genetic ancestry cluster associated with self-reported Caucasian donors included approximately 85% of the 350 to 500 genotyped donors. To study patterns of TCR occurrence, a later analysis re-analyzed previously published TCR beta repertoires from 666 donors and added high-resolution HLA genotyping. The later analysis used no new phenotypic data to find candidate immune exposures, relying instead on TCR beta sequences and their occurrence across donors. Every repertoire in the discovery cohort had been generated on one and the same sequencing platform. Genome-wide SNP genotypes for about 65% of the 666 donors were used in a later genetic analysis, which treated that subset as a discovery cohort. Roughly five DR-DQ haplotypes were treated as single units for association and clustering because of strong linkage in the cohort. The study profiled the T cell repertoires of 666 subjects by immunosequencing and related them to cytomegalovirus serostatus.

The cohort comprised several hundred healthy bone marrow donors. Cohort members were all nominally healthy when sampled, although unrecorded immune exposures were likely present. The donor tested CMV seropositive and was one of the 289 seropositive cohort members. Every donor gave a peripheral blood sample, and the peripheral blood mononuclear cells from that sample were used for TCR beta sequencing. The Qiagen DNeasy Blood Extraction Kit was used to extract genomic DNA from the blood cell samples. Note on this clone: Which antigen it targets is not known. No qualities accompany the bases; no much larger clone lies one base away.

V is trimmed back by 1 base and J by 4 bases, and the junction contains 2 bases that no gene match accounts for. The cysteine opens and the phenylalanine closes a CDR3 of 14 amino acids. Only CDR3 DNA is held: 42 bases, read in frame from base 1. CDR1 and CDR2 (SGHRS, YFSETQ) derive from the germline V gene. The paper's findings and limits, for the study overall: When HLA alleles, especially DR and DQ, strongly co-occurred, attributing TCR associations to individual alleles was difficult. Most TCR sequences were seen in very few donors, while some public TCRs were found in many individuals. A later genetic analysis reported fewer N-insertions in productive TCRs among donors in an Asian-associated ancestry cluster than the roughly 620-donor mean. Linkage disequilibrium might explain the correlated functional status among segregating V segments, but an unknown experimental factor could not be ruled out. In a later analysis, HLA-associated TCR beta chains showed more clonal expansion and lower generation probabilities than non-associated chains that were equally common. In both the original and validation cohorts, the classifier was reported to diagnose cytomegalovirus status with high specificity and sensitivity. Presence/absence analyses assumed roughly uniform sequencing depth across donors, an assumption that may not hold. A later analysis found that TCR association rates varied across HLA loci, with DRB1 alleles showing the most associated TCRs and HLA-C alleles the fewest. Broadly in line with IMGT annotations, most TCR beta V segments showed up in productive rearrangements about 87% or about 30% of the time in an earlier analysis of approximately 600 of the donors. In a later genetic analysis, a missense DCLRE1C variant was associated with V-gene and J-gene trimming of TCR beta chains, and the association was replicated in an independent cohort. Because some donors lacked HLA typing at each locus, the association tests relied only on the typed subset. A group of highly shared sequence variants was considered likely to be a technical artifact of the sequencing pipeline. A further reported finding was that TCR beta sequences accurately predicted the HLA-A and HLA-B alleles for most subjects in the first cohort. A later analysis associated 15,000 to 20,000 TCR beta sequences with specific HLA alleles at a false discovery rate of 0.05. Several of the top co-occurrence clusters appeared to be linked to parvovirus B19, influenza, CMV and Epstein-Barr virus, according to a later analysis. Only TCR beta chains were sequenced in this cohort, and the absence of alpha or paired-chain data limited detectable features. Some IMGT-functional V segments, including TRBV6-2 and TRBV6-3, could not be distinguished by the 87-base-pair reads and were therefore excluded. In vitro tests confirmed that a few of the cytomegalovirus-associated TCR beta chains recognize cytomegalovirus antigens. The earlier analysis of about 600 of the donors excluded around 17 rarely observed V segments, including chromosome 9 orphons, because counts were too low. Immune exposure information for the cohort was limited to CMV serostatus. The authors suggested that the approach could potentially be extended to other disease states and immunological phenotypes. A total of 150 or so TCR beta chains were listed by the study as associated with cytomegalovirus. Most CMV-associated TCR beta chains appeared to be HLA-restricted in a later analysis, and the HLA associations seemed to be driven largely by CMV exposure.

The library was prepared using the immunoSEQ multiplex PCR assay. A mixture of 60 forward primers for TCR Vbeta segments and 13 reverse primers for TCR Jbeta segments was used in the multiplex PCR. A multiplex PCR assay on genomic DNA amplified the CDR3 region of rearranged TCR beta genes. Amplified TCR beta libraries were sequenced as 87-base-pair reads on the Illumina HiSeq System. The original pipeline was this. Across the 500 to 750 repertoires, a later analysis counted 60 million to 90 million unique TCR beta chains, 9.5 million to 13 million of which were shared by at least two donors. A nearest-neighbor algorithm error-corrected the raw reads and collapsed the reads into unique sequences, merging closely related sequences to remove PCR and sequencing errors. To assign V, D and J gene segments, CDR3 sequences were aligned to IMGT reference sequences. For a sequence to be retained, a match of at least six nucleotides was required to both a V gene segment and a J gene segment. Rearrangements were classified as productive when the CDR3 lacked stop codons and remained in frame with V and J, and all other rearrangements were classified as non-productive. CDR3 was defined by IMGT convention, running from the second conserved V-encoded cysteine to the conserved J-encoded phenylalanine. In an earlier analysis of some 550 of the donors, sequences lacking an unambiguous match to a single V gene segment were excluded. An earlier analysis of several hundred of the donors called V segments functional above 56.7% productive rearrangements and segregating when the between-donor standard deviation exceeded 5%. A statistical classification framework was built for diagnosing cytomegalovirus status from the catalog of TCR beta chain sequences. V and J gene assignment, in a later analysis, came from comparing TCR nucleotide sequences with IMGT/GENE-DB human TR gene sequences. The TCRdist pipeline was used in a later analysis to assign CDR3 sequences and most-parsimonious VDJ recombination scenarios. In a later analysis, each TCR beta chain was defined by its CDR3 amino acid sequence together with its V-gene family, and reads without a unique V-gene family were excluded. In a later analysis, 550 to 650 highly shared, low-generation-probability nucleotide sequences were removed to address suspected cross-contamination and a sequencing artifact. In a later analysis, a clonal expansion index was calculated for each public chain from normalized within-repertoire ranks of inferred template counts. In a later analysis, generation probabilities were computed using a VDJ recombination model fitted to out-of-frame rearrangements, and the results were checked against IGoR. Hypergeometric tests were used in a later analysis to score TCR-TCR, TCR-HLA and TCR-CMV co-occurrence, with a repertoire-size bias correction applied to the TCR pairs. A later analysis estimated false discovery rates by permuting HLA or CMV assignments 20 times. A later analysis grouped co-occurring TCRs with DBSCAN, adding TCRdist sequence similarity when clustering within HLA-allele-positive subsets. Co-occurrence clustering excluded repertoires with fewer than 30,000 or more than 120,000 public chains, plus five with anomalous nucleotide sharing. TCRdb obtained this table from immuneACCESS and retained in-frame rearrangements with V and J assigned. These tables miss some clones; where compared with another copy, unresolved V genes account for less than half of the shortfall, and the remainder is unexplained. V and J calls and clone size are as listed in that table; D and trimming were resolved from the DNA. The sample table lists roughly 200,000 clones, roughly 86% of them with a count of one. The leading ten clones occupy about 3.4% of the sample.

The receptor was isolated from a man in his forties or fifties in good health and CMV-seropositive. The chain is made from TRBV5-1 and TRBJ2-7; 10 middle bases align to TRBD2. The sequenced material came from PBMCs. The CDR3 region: CASSLRGLAYEQYF. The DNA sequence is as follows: TGCGCCAGCAGCTTGAGGGGACTAGCGTACGAGCAGTACTTC. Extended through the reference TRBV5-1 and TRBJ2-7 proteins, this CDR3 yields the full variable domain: KAGVTQTPRYLIKTRGQQVTLSCSPISGHRSVSWYQQTPGQGLQFLFEYFSETQRNKGNFPGRFSGRQFSNSRSEMNVSTLELGDSALYLCASSLRGLAYEQYFGPGTRLTVT.